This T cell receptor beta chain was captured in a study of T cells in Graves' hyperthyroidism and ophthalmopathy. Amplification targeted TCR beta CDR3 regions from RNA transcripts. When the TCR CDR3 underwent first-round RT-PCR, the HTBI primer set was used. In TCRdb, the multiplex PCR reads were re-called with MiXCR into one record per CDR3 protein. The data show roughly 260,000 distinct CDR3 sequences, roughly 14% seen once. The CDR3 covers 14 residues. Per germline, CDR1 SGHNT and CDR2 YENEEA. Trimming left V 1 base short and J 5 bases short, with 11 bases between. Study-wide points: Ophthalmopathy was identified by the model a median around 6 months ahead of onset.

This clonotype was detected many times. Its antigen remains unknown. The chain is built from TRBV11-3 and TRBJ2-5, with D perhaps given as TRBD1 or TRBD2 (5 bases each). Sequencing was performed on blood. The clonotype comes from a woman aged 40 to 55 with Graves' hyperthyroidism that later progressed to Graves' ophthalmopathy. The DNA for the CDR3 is TGTGCCAGCAGCTTAGCGGAAGGGGACGAGACCCAGTACTTC. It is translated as CASSLAEGDETQYF.